This TCR beta chain derives from a study of blood T cell repertoires in COVID-19. Turning to the study itself: COVID-19 samples, acute and convalescent, were from the United States, Italy and Spain. PBMCs, B-cell-depleted T cells, or T cells were the source of the cDNA or gDNA that made up the material.

Original processing notes: Amplification of reference gene primers provided the estimated nucleated cell counts. TCRdb keeps only in-frame clones here, not all; method: immunoSEQ multiplex PCR. V, J and clone size derive from that table, while D and trimming were established from the DNA sequence. The repertoire holds 95,000 to 150,000 clones, with 85% as singletons. The CDR3 totals 15 residues. Germline V gene sequence: CDR1 MDHEN, CDR2 SYDVKM. V was shortened by 3 bases and J by 4 bases, with 15 bases between the two germline ends. Sequencing used peripheral blood. The V gene is TRBV28, the J gene TRBJ1-1; D ambiguous. The receptor was derived from a man aged 60-69 years with acute or convalescent COVID-19. CDR3 loop: CASSFVRGEGTEAFF. DNA for the CDR3: TGTGCCAGCAGTTTTGTACGGGGAGAGGGCACTGAAGCTTTCTTT.